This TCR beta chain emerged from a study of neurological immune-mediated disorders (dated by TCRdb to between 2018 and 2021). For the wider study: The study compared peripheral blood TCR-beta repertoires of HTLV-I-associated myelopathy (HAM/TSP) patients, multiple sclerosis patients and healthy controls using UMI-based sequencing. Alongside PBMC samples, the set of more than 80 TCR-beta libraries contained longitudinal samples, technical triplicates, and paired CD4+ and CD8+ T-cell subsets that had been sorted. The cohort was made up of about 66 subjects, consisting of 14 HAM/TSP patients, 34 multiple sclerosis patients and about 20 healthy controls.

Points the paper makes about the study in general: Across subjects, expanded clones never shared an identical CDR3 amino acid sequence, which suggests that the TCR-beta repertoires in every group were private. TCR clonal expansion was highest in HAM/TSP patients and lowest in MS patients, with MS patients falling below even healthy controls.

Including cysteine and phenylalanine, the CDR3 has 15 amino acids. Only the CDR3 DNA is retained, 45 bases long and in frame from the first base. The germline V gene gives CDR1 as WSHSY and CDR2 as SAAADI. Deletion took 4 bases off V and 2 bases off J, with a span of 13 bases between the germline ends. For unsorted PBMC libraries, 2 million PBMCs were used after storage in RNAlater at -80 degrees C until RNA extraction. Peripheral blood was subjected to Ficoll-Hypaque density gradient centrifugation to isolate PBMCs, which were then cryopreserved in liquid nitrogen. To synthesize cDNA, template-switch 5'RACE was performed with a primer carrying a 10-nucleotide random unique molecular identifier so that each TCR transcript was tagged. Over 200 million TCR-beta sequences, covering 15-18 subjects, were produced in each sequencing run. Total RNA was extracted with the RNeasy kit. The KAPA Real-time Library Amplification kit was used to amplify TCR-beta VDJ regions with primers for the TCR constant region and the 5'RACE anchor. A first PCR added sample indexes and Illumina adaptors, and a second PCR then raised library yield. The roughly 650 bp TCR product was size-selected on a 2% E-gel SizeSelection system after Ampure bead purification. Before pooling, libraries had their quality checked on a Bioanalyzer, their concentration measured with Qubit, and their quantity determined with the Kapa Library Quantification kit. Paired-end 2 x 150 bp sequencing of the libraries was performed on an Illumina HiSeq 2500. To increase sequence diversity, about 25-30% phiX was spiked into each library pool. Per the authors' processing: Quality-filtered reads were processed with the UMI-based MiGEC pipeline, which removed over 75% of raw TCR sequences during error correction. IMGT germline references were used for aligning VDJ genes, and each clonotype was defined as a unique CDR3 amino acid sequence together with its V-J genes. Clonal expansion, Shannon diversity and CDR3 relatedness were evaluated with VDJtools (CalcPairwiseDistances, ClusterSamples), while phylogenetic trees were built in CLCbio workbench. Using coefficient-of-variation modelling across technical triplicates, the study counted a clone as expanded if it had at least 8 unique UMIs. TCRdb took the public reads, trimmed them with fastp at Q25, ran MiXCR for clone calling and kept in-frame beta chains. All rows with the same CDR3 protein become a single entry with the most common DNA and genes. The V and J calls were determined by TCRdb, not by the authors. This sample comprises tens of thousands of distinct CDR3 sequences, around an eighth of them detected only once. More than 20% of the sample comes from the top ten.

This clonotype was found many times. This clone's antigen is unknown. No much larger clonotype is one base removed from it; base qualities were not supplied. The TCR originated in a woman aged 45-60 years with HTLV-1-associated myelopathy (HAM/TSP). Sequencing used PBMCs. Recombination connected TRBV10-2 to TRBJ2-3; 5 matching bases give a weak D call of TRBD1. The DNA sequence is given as TGCGCCAGCAGTGCTACAGGAGACCCCACAGATACGCAGTATTTT. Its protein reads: CASSATGDPTDTQYF.